This TCR beta chain was identified in a study of cytotoxic CD8 clonotypes in ibrutinib-treated CLL. As for the study in general: Samples averaged approximately 260,000 productive templates and some 96,000 productive rearrangements. Whole-study findings and limits: T-cell clonality at baseline went above that of age-matched healthy donors and rose and fell with circulating CD8+ T-cell counts. Public clonotypes occurred uncommonly; on treatment, they contracted or remained stable.

Worth noting for this clone: Its cognate antigen is unknown.

Germline values: CDR1 MNHNS, CDR2 SASEGT. The CDR3 has 14 residues. With 2 bases removed from V and 2 bases from J, the gap between germline ends came to 8 bases. Profiled with immunoSEQ multiplex PCR; TCRdb holds only in-frame clones, not every one. Of some 30,000 clones listed, about 80% are singletons. The sequences come from PBMCs, collected after 36 months of ibrutinib treatment. The receptor comes from a human donor with chronic lymphocytic leukemia. V gene TRBV6-1 combines with J gene TRBJ2-3, with D possibly matching TRBD1 (6 bases). DNA of the CDR3: TGTGCCAGCAGTGAACAGGGGTACACAGATACGCAGTATTTT. This sequence encodes CASSEQGYTDTQYF.